Shown below are 26 T cell receptor beta chains from a single sample sequenced in a study of a mutant IDH1 vaccine in newly diagnosed glioma. This sample's time point: baseline, week 1 (first vaccination visit). The treatment is: pre-vaccination baseline after standard-of-care therapy. Clones were sequenced by immunoSEQ multiplex PCR, and TCRdb holds only the in-frame ones, with some missing. Among fewer than 40,000 clones listed, around 80% were seen once. This specimen consisted of PBMCs, obtained from a glioma patient treated with radiotherapy, temozolomide or both. All receptors come from a man aged 25 to 45 with glioma.

This chain connects TRBV6-5 to TRBJ2-2; 10 bases map to TRBD2. Germline values: CDR1 MNHEY, CDR2 SVGAGI. V lost 6 bases and J lost 5; bases outside the gene matches: 6. This CDR3 spans 15 amino acids. CDR3 sequence (DNA): TGTGCCAGCAGAGGACTAGCGGTGGGGACCGGGGAGCTGTTTTTT. This codes for CASRGLAVGTGELFF.

The chain is built from TRBV6-1 and TRBJ2-3; D unclear. CDR1 and CDR2 (germline): MNHNS, SASEGT. This CDR3 contains 17 residues. V was trimmed by 1 base and J by 0 bases, leaving 14 bases between them. CDR3 bases: TGTGCCAGCAGTGAAGTTGTGATAGGGCTAAGCACAGATACGCAGTATTTT. It is translated as CASSEVVIGLSTDTQYF.

V and J are TRBV18 and TRBJ2-7; 7 bases fit TRBD2. Looked up from germline, CDR1 is KGHSH and CDR2 is LQKENI. The ends lost 0 bases at V and 3 bases at J; junction bases unmatched: 2. The length of the CDR3 is 14 residues. CDR3 sequence reads: CASSPPGGNYEQYF. Here the CDR3 DNA reads TGTGCCAGCTCACCACCGGGAGGGAACTACGAGCAGTACTTC.

The rearrangement joins TRBV25-1 to TRBJ1-4; 9 nucleotides line up with TRBD1. The CDR3 runs 14 residues. V shed 7 bases, J shed 7 bases, and the junction held 7 bases outside the gene matches. Germline V gene data show CDR1 as MGHDK and CDR2 as SYGVNS. CDR3 sequence (DNA): TGTGCCAGCACCGTGGACAGGGGAGGTGAAAAACTGTTTTTT. This translates into CASTVDRGGEKLFF. The full variable domain, its missing parts supplied by reference TRBV25-1 and TRBJ1-4, is EADIYQTPRYLVIGTGKKITLECSQTMGHDKMYWYQQDPGMELHLIHYSYGVNSTEKGDLSSESTVSRIRTEHFPLTLESARPSHTSQYLCASTVDRGGEKLFFGSGTQLSVL.

This clone was counted only a few times. Here the CDR3 reads CASSPVRTGGWVEGNQPQHF. Written as DNA, the CDR3 is TGTGCCAGCAGCCCCGTAAGGACAGGGGGCTGGGTAGAGGGCAATCAGCCCCAGCATTTT. The V gene is TRBV7-8, the J gene TRBJ1-5, with 11 positions matching TRBD1. The CDR3 runs to 20 residues. Per the germline V gene, CDR1 is SGHVS and CDR2 is FQNEAQ. V was pared by 5 bases and J by 2 bases, with 17 bases of the junction left unmatched.

This clone was counted a single time. The V call is TRBV4-1, the J call TRBJ2-7; D is tentatively TRBD1 or TRBD2 (5 bases each). Germline assignment: CDR1 MGHRA and CDR2 YSYEKL. CDR3 size: 12 residues. With 6 bases removed from V and 6 bases from J, the gap between germline ends came to 12 bases. The DNA of the CDR3 is TGCGCCAGCAGTGTGACTGGGGGCGAGCAGTACTTC. Its protein product is CASSVTGGEQYF.

This chain joins TRBV30 and TRBJ1-1, with a tentative D call TRBD1 (6 bases). The V gene lost 4 bases and the J gene lost 4 bases, with 22 bases spanning the gap. The CDR3 spans 16 residues. Germline-derived CDR1 and CDR2 are GTSNPN and SVGIG (reference sequence). CDR3: CAWKRAGTGAGTEAFF. The CDR3 nucleotides read TGTGCCTGGAAACGGGCGGGAACGGGGGCTGGCACTGAAGCTTTCTTT. Filled out from reference TRBV30 and TRBJ1-1, the complete variable domain reads SQTIHQWPATLVQPVGSPLSLECTVEGTSNPNLYWYRQAAGRGLQLLFYSVGIGQISSEVPQNLSASRPQDRQFILSSKKLLLSDSGFYLCAWKRAGTGAGTEAFFGQGTRLTVV.

The J gene is TRBJ1-6, the V gene TRBV2, with D unclear. CDR3 size: 17 residues. The V end was cut by 6 bases, the J end by 7 bases, with 22 bases between. Germline-derived CDR1 and CDR2 are SNHLY and FYNNEI. In DNA form, the CDR3 reads TGTGCCAGCAGGAGACAAGTCAGGTCTAGTGGGAATTCACCCCTCCACTTT. Protein: CASRRQVRSSGNSPLHF.

This chain uses TRBV19 with TRBJ2-7; D tentatively reads TRBD1 or TRBD2 (5 bases each). Germline V gene lookup returns CDR1 LNHDA and CDR2 SQIVND (reference sequence). V lost 4 bases and J 2 bases, leaving 12 bases between the germline ends. This CDR3 spans 14 amino acids. CDR3 nucleotides: TGTGCCAGTAGTAGTACGCAGGGAGCCTACGAGCAGTACTTC. As protein: CASSSTQGAYEQYF.

The V and J genes are TRBV30 and TRBJ1-1; D is perhaps TRBD1 (5 bases). Germline CDR1 is GTSNPN and CDR2 is SVGIG (reference sequence). V was trimmed by 8 bases and J by 0 bases, leaving 19 bases between them. The CDR3 covers 15 residues. The CDR3, as DNA: TGTGCCCAAAGATCTTCGGGGCAGCTGAACACTGAAGCTTTCTTT. Its translation: CAQRSSGQLNTEAFF.

The rearrangement links TRBV7-9 to TRBJ2-7; D perhaps matches TRBD1 (6 bases). CDR3 length: 14 amino acids. The V end lost 5 bases, the J end lost 6 bases, and 17 bases lay between the germline ends. Germline CDR1 is SEHNR and CDR2 is FQNEAQ (reference sequence). The CDR3 reads CASSPGAGVVEQYF. In nucleotides, the CDR3 is TGTGCCAGCAGCCCCGGGGCAGGGGTGGTCGAGCAGTACTTC.

The rearrangement links TRBV30 to TRBJ1-3, with D tentatively TRBD1 (6 bases). The CDR3 spans 13 residues. Trimming stripped 3 bases from V and 5 bases from J, with 11 bases between. Germline loops: CDR1 GTSNPN, CDR2 SVGIG (reference sequence). The CDR3 reads CAWSVGGRNTIYF. In DNA form, the CDR3 reads TGTGCCTGGAGCGTGGGGGGCCGAAACACCATATATTTT.

The chain is built from TRBV7-8 and TRBJ2-5, with D maybe TRBD1 (7 bases). The germline CDR1 and CDR2 sequences are SGHVS and FQNEAQ. V lost 5 bases, J lost 4 bases, and 17 bases lay in between. This CDR3 region has 15 residues. The CDR3 DNA reads TGTGCCAGCAGCCAGGAGACAGGGCGGGGAGAGACCCAGTACTTC. Its translation: CASSQETGRGETQYF.

This chain links TRBV7-9 with TRBJ1-6; 7 nucleotides line up with TRBD1. Germline values: CDR1 SEHNR, CDR2 FQNEAQ (reference sequence). This CDR3 has 16 residues. With V trimmed by 5 bases and J by 3 bases, 7 bases remained unmatched. The CDR3 spells CASSRGWTGYNSPLHF. DNA of the CDR3: TGTGCCAGCAGCCGGGGATGGACAGGCTATAATTCACCCCTCCACTTT.

This clone was seen more than once but under ten times. The chain couples TRBV7-9 to TRBJ1-1; D unclear. Deletions cut 3 bases from V and 0 bases from J, with 5 bases between. The CDR3 length is 13 residues. From germline, CDR1 is SEHNR and CDR2 FQNEAQ (reference sequence). CDR3 loop: CASSFEVNTEAFF. The CDR3, as DNA: TGTGCCAGCAGCTTTGAGGTGAACACTGAAGCTTTCTTT.

V usage is TRBV5-6 and J usage is TRBJ2-2; D is ambiguous. Germline assignment: CDR1 SGHDT and CDR2 YYEEEE. With 1 base removed from V and 3 bases from J, the gap between germline ends came to 10 bases. There are 15 residues in the CDR3. CDR3 sequence reads: CASSLTTGYTGELFF. The CDR3 DNA follows: TGTGCCAGCAGCTTGACGACTGGCTACACCGGGGAGCTGTTTTTT. Complete variable domain (other parts from reference TRBV5-6 and TRBJ2-2): DAGVTQSPTHLIKTRGQQVTLRCSPKSGHDTVSWYQQALGQGPQFIFQYYEEEERQRGNFPDRFSGHQFPNYSSELNVNALLLGDSALYLCASSLTTGYTGELFFGEGSRLTVL.

The V gene is TRBV5-1, the J gene TRBJ1-6, with no clear D. The CDR3 sequence is 13 residues long. CDR1 SGHRS and CDR2 YFSETQ come from the germline V gene. Trimming removed 7 bases at V and 0 bases at J, with 5 bases between. The CDR3 region is CASRGSYNSPLHF. The CDR3 DNA sequence: TGCGCCAGCCGGGGCTCCTATAATTCACCCCTCCACTTT.

The chain is built from TRBV27 and TRBJ1-2; D is uncertain. Looked up from germline, CDR1 is MNHEY and CDR2 is SMNVEV (reference sequence). V lost 5 bases and J lost 6, with 10 bases in between. CDR3 length: 12 amino acids. As DNA, the CDR3 is TGTGCCAGCAGTCATCCCGGGGATGGCTACACCTTC. Translation: CASSHPGDGYTF.

The chain is built from TRBV5-1 and TRBJ2-3; the D is unclear. Trimming shortened V by 3 bases and J by 1 base, and 12 bases separated the two germline ends. This CDR3 region has 15 residues. Germline CDR1 is SGHRS and CDR2 is YFSETQ. The CDR3 loop is CASSSDPRGTDTQYF. CDR3 DNA sequence: TGCGCCAGCAGCTCGGACCCCCGGGGCACAGATACGCAGTATTTT.

The V and J genes are TRBV2 and TRBJ1-2; 7 nucleotides line up with TRBD1. Per the germline V gene, CDR1 is SNHLY and CDR2 is FYNNEI. CDR3 size: 15 residues. Germline trimming cut 1 base from V and 5 bases from J; bases unmatched to any gene: 7. CDR3 DNA sequence: TGTGCCAGCAGTGAAGTGGGACAGTTTCTTTATGGCTACACCTTC. This translates into CASSEVGQFLYGYTF.

The chain links TRBV4-1 to TRBJ1-4; D is possibly TRBD1 (5 bases). Germline V gene sequence: CDR1 MGHRA, CDR2 YSYEKL. V lost 0 bases, J lost 7 bases, and 15 bases lay in between. The CDR3 totals 16 residues. The CDR3, as DNA: TGCGCCAGCAGCCAAGACTTCCTGAGCAGGGCTGAAAAACTGTTTTTT. It translates to CASSQDFLSRAEKLFF.

The chain combines TRBV7-9 with TRBJ2-1, with TRBD1 matching 7 bases. The V gene end was trimmed by 5 bases and the J gene end by 2 bases; junction bases not matched to a gene: 6. The CDR3 loop spans 15 amino acids. CDR1 and CDR2 from the germline V gene are SEHNR and FQNEAQ (reference sequence). In DNA, the CDR3 is TGTGCCAGCAGCAACCGGGACAGTACCTACAATGAGCAGTTCTTC. Residues: CASSNRDSTYNEQFF.

The chain is built from TRBV10-3 and TRBJ2-2; perhaps TRBD2 as D (6 bases). Germline V gene data show CDR1 as ENHRY and CDR2 as SYGVKD. The CDR3 covers 15 residues. Trimming removed 8 bases at V and 0 bases at J, with 13 bases between. Here the CDR3 DNA reads TGTGCCATCTCCCCCGGCGGGGCGAACACCGGGGAGCTGTTTTTT. Its translation is CAISPGGANTGELFF.

The chain joins TRBV2 to TRBJ2-5; D uncertain. Germline V gives CDR1 SNHLY, CDR2 FYNNEI. V was cut by 3 bases and J by 2 bases, with 7 bases left in between. This CDR3 region has 13 residues. CDR3 in amino acids: CASSDGQQETQYF. CDR3 bases: TGTGCCAGCAGTGACGGGCAGCAAGAGACCCAGTACTTC.

This clone was recorded only once. The gene calls are TRBV6-4 and TRBJ2-2; D is uncertain. The V end lost 3 bases, the J end lost 3 bases, and 2 bases lay between the germline ends. The CDR3 spans 12 residues. Germline V CDR1 and CDR2: MRHNA, SNTAGT. This CDR3 reads CASSEDTGELFF. The CDR3 DNA reads as TGTGCCAGCAGTGAGGACACCGGGGAGCTGTTTTTT.

The chain recombines TRBV27 with TRBJ2-1; 7 bases map to TRBD2. CDR3 length equals 15 residues. V shed 6 bases, J shed 5 bases, and the junction held 10 bases outside the gene matches. In germline, CDR1 is MNHEY, CDR2 SMNVEV (reference sequence). The chain's CDR3 is CASSSREGGHNEQFF. CDR3 nucleotides: TGTGCCAGCAGCTCCAGGGAGGGAGGGCACAATGAGCAGTTCTTC.